The 32 T cell receptor beta chains below were found in one sample sequenced in a study of memory CD8 T cells in hepatitis C reinfection. Method: immunoSEQ multiplex PCR; TCRdb's copy keeps in-frame clones and lacks some. The data show about 50,000 clones, 89% seen once. Described time point: late/post reinfection, 12 to 24 weeks after detection. Sorted cells were sequenced directly ex vivo without any in vitro expansion. The sample comprised naive CD8+ T cells sorted from blood. The receptor source for this set is a man between 18 and 35 years old with hepatitis C virus infection.

The chain employs TRBV7-9 and TRBJ2-1; D gene unclear. This CDR3 comprises 15 residues. Trimming left V 7 bases short and J 4 bases short, with 17 bases between. CDR1 is SEHNR and CDR2 is FQNEAQ in the germline V gene (reference sequence). The CDR3 loop is CASIKTGVIYNEQFF. The DNA of the CDR3 is TGTGCCAGCATAAAGACTGGAGTGATATACAATGAGCAGTTCTTC.

V and J are TRBV6-1 and TRBJ1-2, with D uncertain. Per germline, CDR1 MNHNS and CDR2 SASEGT. The CDR3 has 11 amino acids. The V end was cut by 10 bases, the J end by 1 base, with 7 bases between. CDR3 sequence: CATGVNYGYTF. DNA of the CDR3: TGTGCCACCGGAGTTAACTATGGCTACACCTTC.

The chain has TRBV7-9 and TRBJ2-5; TRBD2 aligns across 9 bases. Per germline, CDR1 SEHNR and CDR2 FQNEAQ (reference sequence). The CDR3 is made up of 16 amino acids. V shed 2 bases, J shed 2 bases, and the junction held 6 bases outside the gene matches. The CDR3 protein is CASSLPLAGDQETQYF. As DNA, the CDR3 is TGTGCCAGCAGCTTACCACTAGCGGGTGATCAAGAGACCCAGTACTTC. Full variable domain (remainder filled in from reference TRBV7-9 and TRBJ2-5): DTGVSQNPRHKITKRGQNVTFRCDPISEHNRLYWYRQTLGQGPEFLTYFQNEAQLEKSRLLSDRFSAERPKGSFSTLEIQRTEQGDSAMYLCASSLPLAGDQETQYFGPGTRLLVL.

The chain employs TRBV5-1 and TRBJ2-4; the D is unclear. This CDR3 spans 18 amino acids. Germline V lookup: CDR1 SGHRS, CDR2 YFSETQ. Trimming removed 0 bases from V and 0 bases from J, with 16 bases in between. CDR3 nucleotides: TGCGCCAGCAGCTTGGGGCCGTTGGCAGGCGCAGCCAAAAACATTCAGTACTTC. It is translated as CASSLGPLAGAAKNIQYF. Combining the CDR3 with reference TRBV5-1 and TRBJ2-4 gives the whole variable domain KAGVTQTPRYLIKTRGQQVTLSCSPISGHRSVSWYQQTPGQGLQFLFEYFSETQRNKGNFPGRFSGRQFSNSRSEMNVSTLELGDSALYLCASSLGPLAGAAKNIQYFGAGTRLSVL.

The chain carries TRBV7-9 and TRBJ2-2; TRBD1 is a possible D gene (5 bases). There are 16 residues in the CDR3. The germline gives CDR1 SEHNR, CDR2 FQNEAQ (reference sequence). V was pared by 2 bases and J by 5 bases, with 15 bases between. The CDR3 DNA sequence: TGTGCCAGCAGCTTACCAGGGCAACTGAGAACCGGGGAGCTGTTTTTT. Amino acids: CASSLPGQLRTGELFF.

The rearrangement uses TRBV27 and TRBJ2-3, with TRBD2 matching over 10 bases. Germline CDR1 reads MNHEY; CDR2 reads SMNVEV (reference sequence). V dropped 5 bases and J dropped 2; count of bases not matched to a gene: 7. CDR3 length: 16 amino acids. In DNA form, the CDR3 reads TGTGCCAGCAGTCCCCTAGCGGGAGTCCCCACAGATACGCAGTATTTT. Amino acids: CASSPLAGVPTDTQYF.

The chain joins TRBV7-8 to TRBJ2-7, with TRBD1 as a possible D gene (6 bases). The germline V gene has CDR1 SGHVS and CDR2 FQNEAQ. The CDR3 loop spans 15 amino acids. With 3 bases removed from V and 1 base from J, the gap between germline ends came to 13 bases. The CDR3 bases are TGTGCCAGCAGCTTGGGGGCGGGTCGTTCCTACGAGCAGTACTTC. It yields the protein CASSLGAGRSYEQYF.

The V call is TRBV27, the J call TRBJ2-3; D is unresolved. The CDR3 consists of 14 residues. Germline loops: CDR1 MNHEY, CDR2 SMNVEV (reference sequence). V lost 1 base to trimming and J lost 3 bases, with 8 bases between them. The CDR3 spells CASSLWAETDTQYF. In nucleotides, the CDR3 is TGTGCCAGCAGTTTATGGGCAGAAACAGATACGCAGTATTTT.

This rearrangement joins TRBV5-1 to TRBJ2-1, with 10 bases aligning to TRBD2. Per germline, CDR1 SGHRS and CDR2 YFSETQ. J was trimmed by 4 bases and V by 0 bases; bases with no gene match: 4. This CDR3 comprises 16 residues. CDR3 amino acids: CASSLVGSGGYNEQFF. The CDR3 region has the DNA TGCGCCAGCAGCTTGGTCGGTAGCGGGGGGTACAATGAGCAGTTCTTC.

The chain carries TRBV27 and TRBJ1-5; D gene uncertain. Germline V gene sequence: CDR1 MNHEY, CDR2 SMNVEV (reference sequence). V dropped 2 bases and J dropped 1 base, with 6 bases sitting between them. The CDR3 spans 14 residues. The CDR3 bases are TGTGCCAGCAGTTTACTAGGCAGCAATCAGCCCCAGCATTTT. This translates into CASSLLGSNQPQHF.

The chain has TRBV7-2 and TRBJ2-1, with 9 bases lining up with TRBD2. Per germline, CDR1 SGHTA and CDR2 FQGNSA. The CDR3 is 13 amino acids. V lost 4 bases, J lost 8 bases, and 3 bases stayed unmatched. Here the CDR3 DNA reads TGTGCCAGCAGCTACCTAGCGGGGCATGAGCAGTTCTTC. This encodes CASSYLAGHEQFF.

In this sample, this clone turned up once. The rearrangement joins TRBV7-9 to TRBJ2-2, with 9 bases that match TRBD2. This CDR3 has 17 residues. The germline CDR1 and CDR2 sequences are SEHNR and FQNEAQ (reference sequence). V shed 3 bases, J shed 5 bases, and the junction held 10 bases outside the gene matches. CDR3 sequence reads: CASSLVPGTSGTGELFF. Written as DNA, the CDR3 is TGTGCCAGCAGCTTGGTTCCCGGTACTAGCGGGACCGGGGAGCTGTTTTTT.

The rearrangement links TRBV7-9 to TRBJ2-1; 7 nucleotides align to TRBD1. The V and J ends lost 0 bases and 7 bases, in that order; junction bases with no gene match: 15. The CDR3 is 18 residues long. Germline V CDR1 and CDR2: SEHNR, FQNEAQ (reference sequence). CDR3 sequence (DNA): TGTGCCAGCAGCTTAGCTCACAGGTCGGACAGGCTCATAAATGAGCAGTTCTTC. It specifies CASSLAHRSDRLINEQFF.

The CDR3 loop is CASSLAGGEQYF. The CDR3 bases are TGTGCCAGCAGCTTAGCGGGGGGGGAGCAGTACTTC. This chain joins TRBV7-6 and TRBJ2-7; TRBD2 agrees at 7 bases. Germline lookup yields CDR1 SGHVS and CDR2 FNYEAQ. The trim removed 0 bases at V and 7 bases at J, leaving 0 bases unmatched. This CDR3 has 12 residues.

This clone has only one observation. V usage is TRBV7-9 and J usage is TRBJ1-2; maybe TRBD1 (6 bases). CDR3 length: 16 amino acids. The ends were cut back, 5 bases at V and 5 bases at J, with 21 bases in the middle. Germline V CDR1 and CDR2: SEHNR, FQNEAQ (reference sequence). CDR3 bases: TGTGCCAGCAGCGTAGAGGGGGGGGCCAGTGGGTATGGCTACACCTTC. Translating gives CASSVEGGASGYGYTF.

The J gene is TRBJ2-1, the V gene TRBV10-3, with TRBD2 matching 7 bases. CDR1 and CDR2 from the germline V gene are ENHRY and SYGVKD. V trimming: 6 bases; J trimming: 4 bases; junction bases outside the gene matches: 9. CDR3 length: 15 residues. The CDR3 coding sequence is TGTGCCATCAGGGTGCAAGCGGGAACATACAATGAGCAGTTCTTC. It specifies CAIRVQAGTYNEQFF.

In its sample, this clone was seen a few times. This chain uses TRBV6-5 with TRBJ1-1; D remains unclear. V lost 5 bases to trimming and J lost 1 base, with 8 bases between them. The CDR3 is made up of 13 amino acids. Per germline, CDR1 MNHEY and CDR2 SVGAGI. This chain's CDR3 is CASSPGPNTEAFF. CDR3 coding DNA: TGTGCCAGCAGTCCAGGTCCGAACACTGAAGCTTTCTTT.

This clone was detected only once. This rearrangement joins TRBV28 to TRBJ1-1; no firm D call. CDR3 length equals 15 residues. The V end lost 2 bases, the J end lost 11 bases, and 21 bases lay between the germline ends. Per germline, CDR1 MDHEN and CDR2 SYDVKM. CDR3 coding DNA: TGTGCCAGCAGTTTACAATCATCGAGGGCCAGTAACGCTTTCTTT. Residues: CASSLQSSRASNAFF.

The rearrangement joins TRBV9 to TRBJ2-3; 8 nucleotides match TRBD2. V lost 4 bases and J lost 2; bases outside the gene matches: 6. The CDR3 covers 15 residues. Germline CDR1 and CDR2: SGDLS and YYNGEE. CDR3 protein: CASSPSGSLTDTQYF. CDR3 DNA: TGTGCCAGCAGCCCCAGCGGGAGCCTCACAGATACGCAGTATTTT.

This chain links TRBV4-1 with TRBJ2-1; 8 bases are a match to TRBD2. CDR3 size: 16 residues. V dropped 0 bases and J dropped 8; count of bases not matched to a gene: 9. Per the germline V gene, CDR1 is MGHRA and CDR2 is YSYEKL. CDR3 sequence: CASSQELSGTIDEQFF. CDR3 DNA: TGCGCCAGCAGCCAAGAGCTTAGCGGGACAATCGATGAGCAGTTCTTC.

The rearrangement joins TRBV15 to TRBJ1-2; possible D gene TRBD1, 6 bases. Per germline, CDR1 LNHNV and CDR2 YYDKDF (reference sequence). The CDR3 length is 13 residues. Between the trimmed V and J ends, which lost 0 bases and 8 bases, there was a span of 10 bases. CDR3 residues: CATSRDRGGGYTF. The DNA for the CDR3 is TGTGCCACCAGCAGAGACAGGGGAGGGGGCTACACCTTC.

The gene calls are TRBV25-1 and TRBJ1-2; 9 nucleotides agree with TRBD1. After removal of 2 bases from V and 7 bases from J, the junction contained 8 bases not matched to a gene. In germline, CDR1 is MGHDK, CDR2 SYGVNS. This CDR3 spans 15 amino acids. CDR3 in amino acids: CASSERETGGGGYTF. The CDR3 DNA sequence: TGTGCCAGCAGTGAACGAGAGACAGGGGGAGGTGGCTACACCTTC.

The CDR3 DNA is TGTGCCAGCAGCCCCCCCAGCTCCTACGAGCAGTACTTC. Protein sequence: CASSPPSSYEQYF. This rearrangement joins TRBV13 to TRBJ2-7; D gene unclear. CDR3 length: 13 residues. The V gene's germline CDR1 is PRHDT and CDR2 FYEKMQ (reference sequence). V was clipped by 5 bases and J by 0 bases, with 8 bases between them.

This sequence joins TRBV11-2 and TRBJ1-1; 8 nucleotides line up with TRBD1. With 5 bases clipped from V and 3 bases from J, the junction kept 8 bases outside the gene matches. Germline CDR1 and CDR2: SGHAT and FQNNGV. The CDR3 contains 15 residues. CDR3 bases: TGTGCCAGCAGCCATTCAGGGGGCAAGGACACTGAAGCTTTCTTT. This sequence encodes CASSHSGGKDTEAFF.

This sequence joins TRBV4-1 and TRBJ2-1; TRBD1 matches at 9 bases. V gave up 4 bases and J gave up 3 bases; unmatched junction bases: 4. CDR3 length: 15 residues. Germline V lookup: CDR1 MGHRA, CDR2 YSYEKL. The CDR3 DNA reads TGCGCCAGCAGCCGACAGGGGGGTAGCTACAATGAGCAGTTCTTC. Encoded protein: CASSRQGGSYNEQFF.

The table lists this clone with a few counts. This chain connects TRBV13 to TRBJ1-1, with unresolved D. Germline-derived CDR1 and CDR2 are PRHDT and FYEKMQ (reference sequence). With 4 bases removed from V and 8 bases from J, the gap between germline ends came to 11 bases. The CDR3 loop spans 12 amino acids. The CDR3 loop reads CASSSRRGEAFF. The CDR3, as DNA: TGTGCCAGCAGCTCACGTAGAGGGGAAGCTTTCTTT.

This chain connects TRBV19 to TRBJ2-7, with TRBD1 matching 7 bases. This CDR3 has 11 residues. Germline V gene lookup returns CDR1 LNHDA and CDR2 SQIVND (reference sequence). The trim removed 8 bases at V and 7 bases at J, leaving 5 bases unmatched. CDR3 sequence (DNA): TGTGCCAGTGAAGGGGGCAGAGAGCAGTACTTC. This gives the protein CASEGGREQYF.

V usage is TRBV29-1 and J usage is TRBJ2-7, with 13 bases matching TRBD2. The V and J ends lost 7 bases and 3 bases, in that order; junction bases with no gene match: 6. Per the germline V gene, CDR1 is SQVTM and CDR2 is ANQGSEA. This CDR3 spans 14 amino acids. The CDR3 reads CSAEGTSGIYEQYF. CDR3 in DNA: TGCAGCGCCGAAGGGACTAGCGGGATCTACGAGCAGTACTTC.

The chain joins TRBV19 to TRBJ2-7, with 7 bases lining up with TRBD1. J lost 3 bases, V lost 2 bases, and 1 base had no gene match. Germline V gene data show CDR1 as LNHDA and CDR2 as SQIVND (reference sequence). The CDR3 consists of 13 residues. The CDR3 loop reads CASSIRDSYEQYF. The CDR3, as DNA: TGTGCCAGTAGTATACGGGACAGCTACGAGCAGTACTTC.

This chain joins TRBV5-4 and TRBJ2-5; 10 bases match TRBD1. The DNA end is a closer match to TRBJ2-7, so the J assignment may be wrong. The V gene's germline CDR1 is SGHNT and CDR2 YYREEE (reference sequence). The CDR3 runs 16 residues. CDR3 in DNA: TGTGCCAGCAGCGTTACCGGGACAGGGGCGACAAGCGAGCAGTACTTC. It is translated as CASSVTGTGATSEQYF.

CDR3 residues: CASNSIEGVEETQYF. The CDR3 region has the DNA TGTGCCAGTAATTCCATTGAGGGCGTGGAGGAGACCCAGTACTTC. The chain links TRBV19 to TRBJ2-5; maybe TRBD2 (5 bases). Germline V gene lookup returns CDR1 LNHDA and CDR2 SQIVND (reference sequence). The V gene lost 7 bases and the J gene lost 5 bases, with 20 bases spanning the gap. The CDR3 totals 15 residues.

This chain joins TRBV28 and TRBJ2-1; 12 nucleotides match TRBD2. The CDR3 loop spans 16 amino acids. CDR1 MDHEN and CDR2 SYDVKM come from the germline V gene. J gave up 6 bases and V 6 bases, and 9 bases lay outside the gene matches. In DNA, the CDR3 is TGTGCCAGCAGACCGAAACTAGCGGGAGGTGGCAATGAGCAGTTCTTC. Translated: CASRPKLAGGGNEQFF.